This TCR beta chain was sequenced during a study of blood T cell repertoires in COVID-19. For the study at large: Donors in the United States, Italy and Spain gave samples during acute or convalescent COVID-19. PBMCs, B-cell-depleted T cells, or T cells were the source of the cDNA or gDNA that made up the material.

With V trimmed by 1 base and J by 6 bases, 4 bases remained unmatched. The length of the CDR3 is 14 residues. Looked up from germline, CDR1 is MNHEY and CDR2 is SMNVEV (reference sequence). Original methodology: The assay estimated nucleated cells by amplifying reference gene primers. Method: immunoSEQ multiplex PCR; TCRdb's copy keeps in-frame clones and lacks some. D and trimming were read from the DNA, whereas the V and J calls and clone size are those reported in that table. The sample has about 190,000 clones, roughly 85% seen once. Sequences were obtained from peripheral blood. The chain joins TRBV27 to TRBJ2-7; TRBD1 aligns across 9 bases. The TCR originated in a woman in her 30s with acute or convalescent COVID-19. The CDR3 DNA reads TGTGCCAGCAGTTTATACAGGGGGCATGGCGAGCAGTACTTC. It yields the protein CASSLYRGHGEQYF.